This TCR beta chain was obtained from a study of monozygotic twins with inflammatory bowel disease. Total RNA from whole blood was isolated with no T cell sorting. General study points: Some repertoire variability may stem from patients' differing immunosuppressive treatments. Healthy co-twins showed greater TCRbeta diversity (inverse Simpson) than IBD patients.

One entry per CDR3 protein, without DNA, is what TCRdb gives after re-calling the 5' RACE reads. The table lists over 150,000 distinct CDR3 sequences. The CDR3 has 13 residues. Germline values: CDR1 MNHEY, CDR2 SMNVEV (reference sequence). Points on this clonotype: The antigen remains undetermined.

The TCR comes from a human donor with ulcerative colitis or Crohn's disease, or a healthy co-twin of an affected twin (not recorded which). V and J are TRBV27 and TRBJ2-7; TCRdb's assignment of TRBD1 cannot be checked, as there is no DNA. The source material was blood. The CDR3 spells CASSPPQGAKQYF.